Listed below are T cell receptor beta chains from one sample, sequenced in a study of blood T cell repertoires in COVID-19. Clones were sequenced by immunoSEQ multiplex PCR, and TCRdb holds only the in-frame ones, with some missing. The data hold more than 80,000 clones, with around 75% observed a single time. Material: peripheral blood. These receptors were collected from a human donor with acute or convalescent COVID-19. The donor label of this sample is uncertain. Each CDR3 is given with its conserved first and last residue. A D gene is named only where the DNA matches it firmly. Size is stated for part of the rows, as once, few or many counts, or as a class when the clone is expanded.

d_call j_call v_call clone_size cdr3_nt cdr3_aa
TRBD2 TRBJ2-1 TRBV28 few TGTGCCAGCAGCGCACAACGGGGGGGCTACTACAATGAGCAGTTCTTC CASSAQRGGYYNEQFF
- TRBJ2-2 TRBV2 - TGTGCCAAGAAGTGGGTGGTAGTGAGGGGGAACGGGGAGCTGTTTTTT CAKKWVVVRGNGELFF
TRBD1 TRBJ1-2 TRBV2 few TGTGCCAGCAGTGAATTGGGGGGTACTAGACAGGGGTGGGATGGCTACACCTTC CASSELGGTRQGWDGYTF
TRBD1 TRBJ1-2 TRBV4-1 - TGCGCCAGCAGCTTACGAACCGGGACAGGTATCTATGGCTACACCTTC CASSLRTGTGIYGYTF
TRBD1 TRBJ1-1 TRBV28 - TGTGCCAGCAGTTTATCCCGGACAGGGGGCGTTGAAGCTTTCTTT CASSLSRTGGVEAFF
TRBD1 TRBJ1-2 TRBV5-5 once TGTGCCAGCAGCTTAGGGGACAGGTTAGATGGCTACACCTTC CASSLGDRLDGYTF
- TRBJ1-3 TRBV4-1 few TGCGCCAGCAGCCAGGAGGTGGCGGGAAACACCATATATTTT CASSQEVAGNTIYF
TRBD2 TRBJ2-7 TRBV11-2 - TGTGCCAGCAGCTTGCAGCGGGGAAACTACGAGCAGTACTTC CASSLQRGNYEQYF
TRBD2 TRBJ2-5 TRBV7-8 - TGTGCCAGCAGCTCCCTCCACGGGGGGGAGACCCAGTACTTC CASSSLHGGETQYF
- TRBJ1-2 TRBV12-3/TRBV12-4 few TGTGCCAGTTCCGGTGAGGCTGTGGGCTACACCTTC CASSGEAVGYTF
TRBD2 TRBJ2-1 TRBV3-1/TRBV3-2 - TGTGCCAGCAGCCTAGGACTAGCGTCATCCCCCAGTGAGCAGTTCTTC CASSLGLASSPSEQFF
TRBD1 TRBJ2-7 TRBV29-1 - TGCAGCGTTGAAGTGAGGTCAACAGGGGTCCACGAGCAGTACTTC CSVEVRSTGVHEQYF
- TRBJ2-3 TRBV27 - TGTGCCAGCAGTTTATCGGGCTGGGGGGGCACGGCAGATACGCAGTATTTT CASSLSGWGGTADTQYF
- TRBJ2-3 TRBV6-5 - TGTGCCAGCAGCTTAGGTGGACAGAGTACAGATACGCAGTATTTT CASSLGGQSTDTQYF
- TRBJ1-4 TRBV7-8 - TGTGCCAGCAGCCCACGTGGACAGCTGAATGAAAAACTGTTTTTT CASSPRGQLNEKLFF
- TRBJ1-5 TRBV2 few TGTGCCAGCAGTGAGGGGCAGGGTGACAATCAGCCCCAGCATTTT CASSEGQGDNQPQHF
TRBD1 TRBJ2-5 TRBV24-1 once TGTGCCACCAGTGACACGGGACAGCCGCAAGAGACCCAGTACTTC CATSDTGQPQETQYF
TRBD2 TRBJ2-7 TRBV28 - TGTGCCAGCAGTAGAACTAGCGGGGCGACCTACGAGCAGTACTTC CASSRTSGATYEQYF
- TRBJ2-3 TRBV5-1 - TGCGCCAGCGGCCCAGGCCCTAGCACAGATACGCAGTATTTT CASGPGPSTDTQYF
TRBD1 TRBJ2-7 TRBV5-1 once TGCGCCAGCAGCTTGGCCCCTGGGACAGGTGCCTACGAGCAGTACTTC CASSLAPGTGAYEQYF
TRBD2 TRBJ2-3 TRBV19 - TGTGCCAGTAGTCCCGGGGCTAGCGGGGGCTCCACAGATACGCAGTATTTT CASSPGASGGSTDTQYF
TRBD1 TRBJ1-6 TRBV6-6 few TGTGCCAGCACGGGACAGGGAAATTCACCCCTCCACTTT CASTGQGNSPLHF
- TRBJ2-3 TRBV7-6 - TGTGCCAGCAGCTCTAACACAGATACGCAGTATTTT CASSSNTDTQYF
TRBD2 TRBJ2-3 TRBV4-2 - TGTGCCAGCAGCCTCCCCAGCGGGGGGGGCACAGATACGCAGTATTTT CASSLPSGGGTDTQYF
- TRBJ2-1 TRBV18 - TGTGCCAGCTCACTCTACGGGGGGCCTTACAATGAGCAGTTCTTC CASSLYGGPYNEQFF
- TRBJ1-4 TRBV11-2 - TGTGCCAGCAGCTTGGGGCGGTGGGATGGCGAAAAACTGTTTTTT CASSLGRWDGEKLFF
- TRBJ1-2 TRBV6-1 - TGTGCCAGCAGTGAGATGAACAGCCCGATTTATGGCTACACCTTC CASSEMNSPIYGYTF
- TRBJ1-6 TRBV2 - TGTGCCAGCTCTGGGCTATCCCTCCACTTT CASSGLSLHF